The TCR beta chain under discussion was sequenced for a study of blood T cells in healthy people across ages. CDR1 is MDHEN and CDR2 is SYDVKM in the germline V gene. The CDR3 loop spans 13 amino acids. Trimming took off 4 bases at V and 6 bases at J, with 13 bases between the two ends. Alongside a J-beta primer mix, a sample-barcoded 5' primer served in a second PCR lasting roughly 7 to 11 cycles. TCRdb reanalysed the 5' RACE reads using MiXCR and keeps one entry per CDR3 protein. Among approximately 800,000 distinct CDR3 sequences listed, about 61% were seen once. This receptor was identified in a man aged 35 to 55 in good health. V gene TRBV28 combines with J gene TRBJ2-7; TRBD1 might be the D (6 bases). Source material: blood. For the CDR3, the DNA is TGTGCCAGCAGTTGGACAGAGGGGTGCGAGCAGTACTTC. Its translation is CASSWTEGCEQYF.